Shown below are 5 T cell receptor beta chains from a single sample sequenced in a study of blood T cell repertoires in COVID-19. Here immunoSEQ multiplex PCR was the method, and the copy in TCRdb shows in-frame clones only, minus some. The sample shows over 250,000 clones, around 83% of them seen only once. Sequencing was carried out using PBMCs or T cells enriched from blood (not recorded which). The receptors derive from a man in his forties who had been exposed to COVID-19.

The chain employs TRBV2 and TRBJ1-6; the D is unclear. The CDR3 extends over 12 amino acids. Looked up from germline, CDR1 is SNHLY and CDR2 is FYNNEI. V was clipped by 7 bases and J by 5 bases, with 6 bases between them. As DNA, the CDR3 is TGTGCCAGCATTACTGATAATTCACCCCTCCACTTT. Translated, it gives CASITDNSPLHF.

As to this clone: The same CDR3 can be traced to other DNA sequences in this sample. V is TRBV3-1 (or the pseudogene TRBV3-2) and J is TRBJ1-3, with D maybe TRBD1 (6 bases). Trimming left V 1 base short and J 2 bases short, with 6 bases between. This CDR3 is built from 14 residues. Per germline, CDR1 LGHDT and CDR2 YNNKEL (reference sequence). Here the CDR3 reads CASSQAGAGNTIYF. The DNA of the CDR3 is TGTGCCAGCAGCCAAGCAGGGGCTGGAAACACCATATATTTT.

V gene TRBV9 combines with J gene TRBJ2-1; perhaps TRBD2 as D (6 bases). Germline V gene sequence: CDR1 SGDLS, CDR2 YYNGEE. V lost 8 bases to trimming and J lost 5 bases, with 20 bases between them. This CDR3 contains 15 residues. CDR3 amino acids: CASKVAAQGHNEQFF. CDR3 bases: TGTGCCAGTAAAGTAGCGGCCCAGGGACACAATGAGCAGTTCTTC.

This chain uses TRBV6-1 with TRBJ1-4, with 7 bases that match TRBD1. Germline V lookup: CDR1 MNHNS, CDR2 SASEGT. There are 16 residues in the CDR3. V shed 1 base, J shed 4 bases, and the junction held 6 bases outside the gene matches. CDR3 nucleotide sequence: TGTGCCAGCAGTGAAGTGGGGACAGTCCTTAATGAAAAACTGTTTTTT. Its protein product is CASSEVGTVLNEKLFF.

The chain is built from TRBV18 and TRBJ1-1, with TRBD1 matching over 7 bases. V shed 6 bases, J shed 1 base, and the junction held 8 bases outside the gene matches. In germline, CDR1 is KGHSH, CDR2 LQKENI. This CDR3 has 15 amino acids. CDR3 in DNA: TGTGCCAGCTCGCTCGGTGGACAGGAGAACACTGAAGCTTTCTTT. Translated: CASSLGGQENTEAFF.